This T cell receptor (beta chain) was sequenced in a study of technical replicates of blood from a handful of donors. The germline CDR1 and CDR2 sequences are MGHRA and YSYEKL. Germline trimming cut 0 bases from V and 5 bases from J; bases unmatched to any gene: 4. The CDR3 loop spans 14 amino acids. Libraries were prepared by immunoSEQ multiplex PCR; TCRdb keeps only in-frame clonotypes and omits some of them. The table shows around 80,000 clones, with roughly 94% occurring only once. The source is a human donor in good health. The chain is built from TRBV4-1 and TRBJ2-7; 7 positions agree with TRBD1. The material sequenced was T cells isolated from PBMCs. The CDR3 is CASSQDGTDDEQYF. The CDR3 DNA follows: TGCGCCAGCAGCCAAGACGGGACAGATGACGAGCAGTACTTC.